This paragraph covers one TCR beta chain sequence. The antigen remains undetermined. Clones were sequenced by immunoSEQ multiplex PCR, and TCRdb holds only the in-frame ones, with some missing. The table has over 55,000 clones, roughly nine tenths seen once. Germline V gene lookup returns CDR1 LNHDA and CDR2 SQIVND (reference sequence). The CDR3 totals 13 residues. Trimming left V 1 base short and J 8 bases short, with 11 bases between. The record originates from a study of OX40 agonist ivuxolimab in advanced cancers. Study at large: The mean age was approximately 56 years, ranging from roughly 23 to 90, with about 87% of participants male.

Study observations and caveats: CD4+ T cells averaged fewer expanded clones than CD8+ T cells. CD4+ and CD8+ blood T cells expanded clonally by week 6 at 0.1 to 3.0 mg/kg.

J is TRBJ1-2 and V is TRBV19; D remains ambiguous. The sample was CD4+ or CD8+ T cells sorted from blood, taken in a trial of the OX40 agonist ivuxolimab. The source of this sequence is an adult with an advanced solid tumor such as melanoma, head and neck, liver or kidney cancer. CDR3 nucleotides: TGTGCCAGTAGTATAGTGGCCGGGGAAGGCTACACCTTC. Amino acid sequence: CASSIVAGEGYTF.